A selection of T cell receptor beta chains follows, all from one sample in a study of cytomegalovirus exposure and HLA in healthy donors. Produced via immunoSEQ multiplex PCR; TCRdb's table is partial and in-frame only. This sample carries 150,000 or so clones, around two thirds of them seen once, and the ten largest clones take about 10%. Sequenced sample: PBMCs. The receptors come from a man aged 25-45 years in good health and CMV-seropositive. Both conserved end residues are part of each CDR3. Each record gives: J gene, clone size, V gene, D gene, CDR3 protein, CDR3 DNA. The D gene is left open where the match is weak. Not every row has a clone size; where given, it reads once, few, many or a size class.

J gene: TRBJ2-1
clone size: NA
V gene: TRBV30
D gene: TRBD1
CDR3 protein: CAWRQPGQGFNEQFF
CDR3 DNA: TGTGCCTGGAGGCAACCGGGACAGGGATTTAATGAGCAGTTCTTC

J gene: TRBJ2-1
clone size: NA
V gene: TRBV13
D gene: NA
CDR3 protein: CASSTQETRQFF
CDR3 DNA: TGTGCCAGCAGCACCCAAGAGACTAGGCAGTTCTTC

J gene: TRBJ1-5
clone size: NA
V gene: TRBV6-5
D gene: NA
CDR3 protein: CASRGSNQPQHF
CDR3 DNA: TGTGCCAGCCGGGGAAGCAATCAGCCCCAGCATTTT

J gene: TRBJ1-1
clone size: few
V gene: TRBV10-3
D gene: NA
CDR3 protein: CAISESERGNTEAFF
CDR3 DNA: TGTGCCATCAGTGAGTCCGAGCGGGGAAACACTGAAGCTTTCTTT

J gene: TRBJ1-4
clone size: NA
V gene: TRBV5-1
D gene: TRBD1
CDR3 protein: CASSLGTGATNEKLFF
CDR3 DNA: TGCGCCAGCAGCTTGGGGACAGGAGCAACTAATGAAAAACTGTTTTTT

J gene: TRBJ2-7
clone size: NA
V gene: TRBV10-3
D gene: TRBD2
CDR3 protein: CAISGTSVTYEQYF
CDR3 DNA: TGTGCCATCTCCGGGACTAGCGTAACCTACGAGCAGTACTTC

J gene: TRBJ2-3
clone size: few
V gene: TRBV6-6
D gene: TRBD2
CDR3 protein: CASSYSRENTDTQYF
CDR3 DNA: TGTGCCAGCAGTTACTCGCGGGAGAACACAGATACGCAGTATTTT

J gene: TRBJ1-4
clone size: once
V gene: TRBV30
D gene: NA
CDR3 protein: CAWKMGASTNEKLFF
CDR3 DNA: TGTGCCTGGAAAATGGGGGCTTCGACTAATGAAAAACTGTTTTTT

J gene: TRBJ2-7
clone size: NA
V gene: TRBV18
D gene: NA
CDR3 protein: CASSSQGKGYEQYF
CDR3 DNA: TGTGCCAGCTCATCGCAGGGGAAGGGCTACGAGCAGTACTTC

J gene: TRBJ2-1
clone size: NA
V gene: TRBV25-1
D gene: TRBD2
CDR3 protein: CASSEQGLAFEQFF
CDR3 DNA: TGTGCCAGCAGTGAACAGGGACTAGCGTTCGAGCAGTTCTTC

J gene: TRBJ2-1
clone size: NA
V gene: TRBV4-1
D gene: TRBD2
CDR3 protein: CASSPTSGRINPDNEQFF
CDR3 DNA: TGCGCCAGCAGCCCGACTAGCGGGAGGATCAACCCTGACAATGAGCAGTTCTTC

J gene: TRBJ1-3
clone size: few
V gene: TRBV30
D gene: NA
CDR3 protein: CAWSAGGSGNTIYF
CDR3 DNA: TGTGCCTGGAGTGCCGGGGGATCTGGAAACACCATATATTTT

J gene: TRBJ1-4
clone size: NA
V gene: TRBV7-2
D gene: NA
CDR3 protein: CASSLGLGGGNEKLFF
CDR3 DNA: TGTGCCAGCAGCTTAGGATTAGGGGGGGGTAATGAAAAACTGTTTTTT

J gene: TRBJ2-3
clone size: NA
V gene: TRBV28
D gene: TRBD1
CDR3 protein: CASSPVPGQGRADTQYF
CDR3 DNA: TGTGCCAGCAGCCCTGTCCCGGGACAGGGAAGGGCAGATACGCAGTATTTT

J gene: TRBJ2-5
clone size: once
V gene: TRBV10-1
D gene: TRBD1
CDR3 protein: CASSESTGTGQETQYF
CDR3 DNA: TGCGCCAGCAGTGAGTCCACCGGGACAGGGCAAGAGACCCAGTACTTC

J gene: TRBJ2-1
clone size: NA
V gene: TRBV6-1
D gene: NA
CDR3 protein: CASQYNEQFF
CDR3 DNA: TGTGCCAGCCAGTACAATGAGCAGTTCTTC

J gene: TRBJ1-2
clone size: NA
V gene: TRBV4-2
D gene: NA
CDR3 protein: CASSQDVRERDGYTF
CDR3 DNA: TGTGCCAGCAGCCAAGACGTCAGGGAAAGGGATGGCTACACCTTC

J gene: TRBJ2-6
clone size: few
V gene: TRBV11-3
D gene: NA
CDR3 protein: CASSRGSTGANVLTF
CDR3 DNA: TGTGCCAGCAGCCGAGGAAGTACTGGGGCCAACGTCCTGACTTTC